This TCR beta chain was sequenced during a study of early T cells in non-severe SARS-CoV-2 infection. About the study: Chains stayed unpaired after sequencing of bulk RNA from unsorted whole blood.

This CDR3 is 12 amino acids long. Deletions cut 1 base from V and 10 bases from J, with 6 bases between. Germline-derived CDR1 and CDR2 are KGHDR and SFDVKD. This clonotype was seen repeatedly, ten times or more. Each cDNA molecule carried a unique molecular identifier. TCRdb processed the 5' RACE reads anew with MiXCR; each CDR3 protein has one entry. The table records some 87,000 distinct CDR3 sequences, 9.5% to 15% of them present only once. The TCR sequence derives from an adult who was a healthcare worker with PCR-confirmed SARS-CoV-2 infection or an uninfected control (not recorded which). Sequenced input: whole blood. The V and J genes are TRBV24-1 and TRBJ1-4; the D is unclear. CDR3: CATSDFGGKLFF. The CDR3 DNA is TGTGCCACCAGTGATTTCGGCGGAAAACTGTTTTTT.